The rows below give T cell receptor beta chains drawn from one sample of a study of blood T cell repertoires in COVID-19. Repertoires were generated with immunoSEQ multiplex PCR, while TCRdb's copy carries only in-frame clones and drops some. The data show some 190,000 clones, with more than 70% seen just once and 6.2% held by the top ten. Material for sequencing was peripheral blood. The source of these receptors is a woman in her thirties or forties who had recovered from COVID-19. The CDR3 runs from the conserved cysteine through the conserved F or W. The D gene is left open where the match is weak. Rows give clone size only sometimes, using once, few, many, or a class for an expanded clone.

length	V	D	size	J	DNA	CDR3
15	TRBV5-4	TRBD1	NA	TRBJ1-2	TGTGCCAGCAGCATTACAGGGGGCGCGAACTATGGCTACACCTTC	CASSITGGANYGYTF
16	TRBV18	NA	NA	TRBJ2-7	TGTGCCAGCTCACCACAAATGGGGCAAAGGATCACCGAGCAGTACTTC	CASSPQMGQRITEQYF
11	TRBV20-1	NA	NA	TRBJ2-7	TGCAGTGCTTCACAGTCCTACGAGCAGTACTTC	CSASQSYEQYF
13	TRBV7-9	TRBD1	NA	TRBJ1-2	TGTGCCAGCAGCTTAGAGGGGGCGTTTGGCTACACCTTC	CASSLEGAFGYTF
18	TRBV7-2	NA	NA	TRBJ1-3	TGTGCCAGCAGCTTAGCGCCCCCAGGACAGCTCTCTGGAAACACCATATATTTT	CASSLAPPGQLSGNTIYF
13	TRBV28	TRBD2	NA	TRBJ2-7	TGTGCCAGCACGCGGGGGGGGGCCCGCGAGCAGTACTTC	CASTRGGAREQYF
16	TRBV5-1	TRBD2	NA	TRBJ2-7	TGCGCCAGCAGCTTAAGGGCTAGCGGGAGTTTCGACGAGCAGTACTTC	CASSLRASGSFDEQYF
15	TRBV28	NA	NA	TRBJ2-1	TGTGCCAGCAGTCGAGGAGGGCCGACAGACAATGAGCAGTTCTTC	CASSRGGPTDNEQFF
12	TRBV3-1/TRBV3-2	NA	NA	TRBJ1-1	TGTGCCAGCAGCCAAGGTCCCCTTGAAGCTTTCTTT	CASSQGPLEAFF
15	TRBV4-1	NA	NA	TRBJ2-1	TGCGCCAGCAGCCAAGGGGCCCACTCCTACAATGAGCAGTTCTTC	CASSQGAHSYNEQFF
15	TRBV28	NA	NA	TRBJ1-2	TGTGCCAGCAGTTCCCCACCGTCGGGGAACTATGGCTACACCTTC	CASSSPPSGNYGYTF
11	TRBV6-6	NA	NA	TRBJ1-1	TGTGCCAGCAGAACCGGGACAGAAGCTTTCTTT	CASRTGTEAFF
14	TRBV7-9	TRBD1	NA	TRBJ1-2	TGTGCCAGTAAACAGGGGAACAGCAACTATGGCTACACCTTC	CASKQGNSNYGYTF
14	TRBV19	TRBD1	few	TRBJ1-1	TGTGCCAGTAGTTTTACAGGGGGCGTCACTGAAGCTTTCTTT	CASSFTGGVTEAFF
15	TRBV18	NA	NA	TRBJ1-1	TGTGCCAGCTCTCGTATACAGGAGATAAGGACTGAAGCTTTCTTT	CASSRIQEIRTEAFF
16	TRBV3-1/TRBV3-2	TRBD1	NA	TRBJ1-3	TGTGCCAGCAGCCAAGGACAGGGTTACTCTGGAAACACCATATATTTT	CASSQGQGYSGNTIYF
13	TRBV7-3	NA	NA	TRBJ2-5	TGTGCCAGCAGCTTCGGGGAGTTCGAGACCCAGTACTTC	CASSFGEFETQYF
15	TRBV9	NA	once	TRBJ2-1	TGTGCCAGCAGCGTAGTTTCAGGGCGGTACAATGAGCAGTTCTTC	CASSVVSGRYNEQFF
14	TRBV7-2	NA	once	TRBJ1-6	TGTGCCAGCAGCTTCCAGGGTGACAATTCACCCCTCCACTTT	CASSFQGDNSPLHF
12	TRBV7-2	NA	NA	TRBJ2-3	TGTGCCAGCAGCCCCAGGTCCCATACGCAGTATTTT	CASSPRSHTQYF
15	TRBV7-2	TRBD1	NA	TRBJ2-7	TGTGCCAGCAGCCAGGGACAGGGAGGGTTTTACGAGCAGTACTTC	CASSQGQGGFYEQYF
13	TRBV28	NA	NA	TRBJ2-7	TGTGCCAGCAGTTTATATCTCCTCTACGAGCAGTACTTC	CASSLYLLYEQYF
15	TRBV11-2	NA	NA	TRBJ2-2	TGTGCCAGCAGCTTAGTTTCAGAAAACACCGGGGAGCTGTTTTTT	CASSLVSENTGELFF
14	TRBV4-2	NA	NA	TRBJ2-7	TGTGCCAGCAGCCTTGGGCGGGCCGGCTACGAGCAGTACTTC	CASSLGRAGYEQYF
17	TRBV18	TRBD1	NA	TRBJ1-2	TGTGCCAGCTCAGAAGGGACAGGGGGCGTTGGTAACTATGGCTACACCTTC	CASSEGTGGVGNYGYTF
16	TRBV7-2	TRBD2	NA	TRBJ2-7	TGTGCCAGCAGCTCAGGACTAGCGGGGCTACCCTACGAGCAGTACTTC	CASSSGLAGLPYEQYF
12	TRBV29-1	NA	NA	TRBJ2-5	TGCAGCGTTGTTGTTCAGGTTGAGACCCAGTACTTC	CSVVVQVETQYF
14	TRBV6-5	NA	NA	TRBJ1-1	TGTGCCAGCAGCACACCTACAGGGACCACTGAAGCTTTCTTT	CASSTPTGTTEAFF
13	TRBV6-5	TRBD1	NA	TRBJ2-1	TGTGCCAGCAGTAGACAGGGGGCGAATGAGCAGTTCTTC	CASSRQGANEQFF
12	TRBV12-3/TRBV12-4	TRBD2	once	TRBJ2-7	TGTGCCAGCAGTTGGACTAGCGGGGGACAGTACTTC	CASSWTSGGQYF
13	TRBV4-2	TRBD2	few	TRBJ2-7	TGTGCCAGCGGTAGCGGGCTAGACTACGAGCAGTACTTC	CASGSGLDYEQYF
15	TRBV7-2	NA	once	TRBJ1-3	TGTGCCAGCAGCCCCTTCGCGGCTACGTCGATCACCATATATTTT	CASSPFAATSITIYF
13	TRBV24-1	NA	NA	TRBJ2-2	TGTGCCACCAGTGAGGGGCTCGCCGGGGAGCTGTTTTTT	CATSEGLAGELFF
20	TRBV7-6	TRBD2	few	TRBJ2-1	TGTGCCAGCAGCTTAGTTTTCCCGGGACTAGCGGGAGACGACTACAATGAGCAGTTCTTC	CASSLVFPGLAGDDYNEQFF
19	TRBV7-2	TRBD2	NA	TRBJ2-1	TGTGCCAGCAGCTTAGCCGGGACTAGCTCTTTTGTCAAGGACAATGAGCAGTTCTTC	CASSLAGTSSFVKDNEQFF
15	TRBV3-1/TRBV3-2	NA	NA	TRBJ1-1	TGTGCCAGCAGCCAAGAGGGGACACCGAACACTGAAGCTTTCTTT	CASSQEGTPNTEAFF
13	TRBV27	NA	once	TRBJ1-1	TGTGCCAGCGGGGGGGCTTGGCGGACTGAAGCTTTCTTT	CASGGAWRTEAFF
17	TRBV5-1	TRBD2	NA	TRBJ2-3	TGCGCCAGCAGCTTGGGGGTAGCGGGAAGTTTCTCAGTTACGCAGTATTTT	CASSLGVAGSFSVTQYF
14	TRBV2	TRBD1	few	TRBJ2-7	TGTGCCAGCAGTGGACAGGGCGGTTCCTACGAGCAGTACTTC	CASSGQGGSYEQYF
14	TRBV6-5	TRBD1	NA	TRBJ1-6	TGTGCCAGCACGACAGGGAACCCCAATTCACCCCTCCACTTT	CASTTGNPNSPLHF
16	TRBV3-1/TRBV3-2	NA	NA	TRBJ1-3	TGTGCCAGCAGCCTCCTCCTCCGGGACTCTGGAAACACCATATATTTT	CASSLLLRDSGNTIYF
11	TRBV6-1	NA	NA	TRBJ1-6	TGTGCCAGCAGTGAAGACAGGCGACGCCACTTT	CASSEDRRRHF
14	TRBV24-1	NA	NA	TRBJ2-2	TGTGCCACCAGTCCAGGGGCCGACACCGGGGAGCTGTTTTTT	CATSPGADTGELFF
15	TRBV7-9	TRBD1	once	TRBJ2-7	TGTGCCAGCAGCTCTTCGGACAGGGGGCAGGACGAGCAGTACTTC	CASSSSDRGQDEQYF
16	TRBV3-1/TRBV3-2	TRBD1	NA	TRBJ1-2	TGTGCCAGCAGCCAAGCCGGGACAGAGAGATCTAATGGCTACACCTTC	CASSQAGTERSNGYTF
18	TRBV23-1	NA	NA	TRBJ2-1	TGCGCCAGCAGTCAATCTCGGATGACAGGAGGCTCCTACAATGAGCAGTTCTTC	CASSQSRMTGGSYNEQFF
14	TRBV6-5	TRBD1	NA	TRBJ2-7	TGTGCCAGCAGTTACGACAGGGACCCCTACGAGCAGTACTTC	CASSYDRDPYEQYF
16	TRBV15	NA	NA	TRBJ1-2	TGTGCCACCAGCAGGCTCGAAGGGGCGGGGAGTTTAGGCTACACCTTC	CATSRLEGAGSLGYTF
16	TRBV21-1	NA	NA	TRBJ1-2	TGTGCCAGCAGCAAACCTGGGCGGAGGTTCCTCGCTGGCTACACCTTC	CASSKPGRRFLAGYTF
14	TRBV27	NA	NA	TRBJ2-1	TGTGCCAGCACGGCGACAAATGGAGGGACTGAGCAGTTCTTC	CASTATNGGTEQFF
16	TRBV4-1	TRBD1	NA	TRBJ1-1	TGCGCCAGCAGCGCGGGACAGGGCGGCGTAGACACTGAAGCTTTCTTT	CASSAGQGGVDTEAFF
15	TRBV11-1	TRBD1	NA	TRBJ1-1	TGTGCCAGCACCATATACAGGGGGGCACCGCAGGAAGCTTTCTTT	CASTIYRGAPQEAFF
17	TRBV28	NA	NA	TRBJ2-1	TGTGCCAGCAGCCCGTGGGCGGGGAGGAGCGTCCAGTCTGAGCAGTTCTTC	CASSPWAGRSVQSEQFF
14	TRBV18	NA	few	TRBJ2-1	TGTGCCAGCTCGCGTACAGGGTCCGGCAATGAGCAGTTCTTC	CASSRTGSGNEQFF
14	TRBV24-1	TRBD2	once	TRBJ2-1	TGTGCCACCAGTGATTCGGCGGGAGTGGGTGAGCAGTTCTTC	CATSDSAGVGEQFF
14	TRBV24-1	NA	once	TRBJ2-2	TGTGCCACCAGTGACAGTCTTAACACCGGGGAGCTGTTTTTT	CATSDSLNTGELFF
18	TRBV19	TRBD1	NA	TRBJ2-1	TGTGCCAGTAGTATAGATTTAGGGGGACAGGGATTCTACAATGAGCAGTTCTTC	CASSIDLGGQGFYNEQFF
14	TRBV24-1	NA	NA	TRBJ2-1	TGTGCCACCAGCGACAGGAGCTCCTACAATGAGCAGTTCTTC	CATSDRSSYNEQFF